A selection of T cell receptor beta chains follows, all from one sample in a study of beta chain features in type 1 diabetes. Assay: immunoSEQ multiplex PCR; the TCRdb copy retains only in-frame clones and omits some. The sample records about 150,000 clones, approximately 7.8% being singletons. Sequenced: central memory CD4+ T cells from blood. These receptors all stem from a woman aged 40 to 50 with type 1 diabetes. Each CDR3 is given with its conserved first and last residue. The order of the fields is V gene, clone size, J gene, D gene, CDR3 DNA, CDR3 protein. D genes are given only for firm matches. Clone size appears in some rows only: once, few, many, or a class for an expanded clone.

V gene: TRBV28; clone size: few; J gene: TRBJ1-2; D gene: NA; CDR3 DNA: TGTGCCACCACACTGGCAGGAGGGGTTTATGGCTACACCTTC; CDR3 protein: CATTLAGGVYGYTF
V gene: TRBV7-3; clone size: many; J gene: TRBJ2-5; D gene: TRBD2; CDR3 DNA: TGTGCCAGCAGCGCAACTAGCGCCCAAGAGACCCAGTACTTC; CDR3 protein: CASSATSAQETQYF
V gene: TRBV6-5; clone size: few; J gene: TRBJ2-7; D gene: TRBD2; CDR3 DNA: TGTGCCAGCAGTTACGAACTAGCGGGTAAATACGAGCAGTACTTC; CDR3 protein: CASSYELAGKYEQYF
V gene: TRBV7-2; clone size: NA; J gene: TRBJ1-2; D gene: NA; CDR3 DNA: TGTGCCAGCAGCTTAGGGCCCTCCAGGTCCTATGGCTACACCTTC; CDR3 protein: CASSLGPSRSYGYTF
V gene: TRBV4-2; clone size: few; J gene: TRBJ1-5; D gene: NA; CDR3 DNA: TGTGCCAGCAGCCTATCGAGGGATAGCAATCAGCCCCAGCATTTT; CDR3 protein: CASSLSRDSNQPQHF
V gene: TRBV28; clone size: NA; J gene: TRBJ1-6; D gene: NA; CDR3 DNA: TGTGCCAGCGCCTTCGAAAGAGGTGGGACACTCTATAATTCACCCCTCCACTTT; CDR3 protein: CASAFERGGTLYNSPLHF
V gene: TRBV2; clone size: few; J gene: TRBJ1-5; D gene: NA; CDR3 DNA: TGTGCCAGCAGACCCCAGGGTAATCAGCCCCAGCATTTT; CDR3 protein: CASRPQGNQPQHF
V gene: TRBV29-1; clone size: many; J gene: TRBJ1-1; D gene: TRBD1; CDR3 DNA: TGCAGCGTTGGTTCGGGACAGGGGCTCACTGAAGCTTTCTTT; CDR3 protein: CSVGSGQGLTEAFF
V gene: TRBV7-3; clone size: NA; J gene: TRBJ1-1; D gene: NA; CDR3 DNA: TGTGCCAGCAGCGTCGACATCCTCGGGGATGAAGCTTTCTTT; CDR3 protein: CASSVDILGDEAFF
V gene: TRBV28; clone size: many; J gene: TRBJ2-1; D gene: NA; CDR3 DNA: TGTGCCAGCAGTTTTACTCACAATGAGCAGTTCTTC; CDR3 protein: CASSFTHNEQFF
V gene: TRBV6-5; clone size: few; J gene: TRBJ1-1; D gene: NA; CDR3 DNA: TGTGCCAGCAGTTACGGCCGCTTGAACACTGAAGCTTTCTTT; CDR3 protein: CASSYGRLNTEAFF
V gene: TRBV29-1; clone size: NA; J gene: TRBJ2-2; D gene: TRBD2; CDR3 DNA: TGCAGCGGGCGCTCCGGGACTAGCGGGAAGACCGGGGAGCTGTTTTTT; CDR3 protein: CSGRSGTSGKTGELFF
V gene: TRBV6-4; clone size: NA; J gene: TRBJ2-1; D gene: TRBD2; CDR3 DNA: TGTGCCAGCAGTGTCGGGAGGGCGGGAGAGCAGTTCTTC; CDR3 protein: CASSVGRAGEQFF
V gene: TRBV5-6; clone size: few; J gene: TRBJ1-1; D gene: NA; CDR3 DNA: TGTGCCAGCAGCGCGAAACGGGGGGACACTGAAGCTTTCTTT; CDR3 protein: CASSAKRGDTEAFF
V gene: TRBV28; clone size: NA; J gene: TRBJ2-1; D gene: NA; CDR3 DNA: TGTGCCAGCGGAAGCAGGGAGGTTCTGTTCTTC; CDR3 protein: CASGSREVLFF
V gene: TRBV5-1; clone size: few; J gene: TRBJ2-1; D gene: TRBD2; CDR3 DNA: TGCGCCAGCAGTCGACTAGCGGGAGAGTACAATGAGCAGTTCTTC; CDR3 protein: CASSRLAGEYNEQFF
V gene: TRBV5-1; clone size: many; J gene: TRBJ2-3; D gene: TRBD2; CDR3 DNA: TGCGCCAGCAGCTTGGGACTAGCGTTGGATACGCAGTATTTT; CDR3 protein: CASSLGLALDTQYF
V gene: TRBV4-3; clone size: few; J gene: TRBJ1-2; D gene: TRBD1; CDR3 DNA: TGCGCCAGCAGCCAAGAAGCGGGACAGGGTAGAGGCTACACCTTC; CDR3 protein: CASSQEAGQGRGYTF
V gene: TRBV5-1; clone size: NA; J gene: TRBJ2-7; D gene: NA; CDR3 DNA: TGCGCCAGCAGCGCCGGGGGACAGAGCTACGAGCAGTACTTC; CDR3 protein: CASSAGGQSYEQYF
V gene: TRBV10-3; clone size: NA; J gene: TRBJ2-2; D gene: NA; CDR3 DNA: TGTGCCATCAGTGAGCTCAGGGGAGGGGAGCTGTTTTTT; CDR3 protein: CAISELRGGELFF
V gene: TRBV29-1; clone size: few; J gene: TRBJ1-1; D gene: NA; CDR3 DNA: TGCAGCGTTGGAGGATTCACTGAAGCTTTCTTT; CDR3 protein: CSVGGFTEAFF
V gene: TRBV7-2; clone size: few; J gene: TRBJ1-5; D gene: NA; CDR3 DNA: TGTGCCAGCAGCGTACTACAGGGTCGGCCCCAGCATTTT; CDR3 protein: CASSVLQGRPQHF